One sample yielded the 4 T cell receptor beta chains listed below, sequenced in a study of shared clonotypes between healthy human individuals. Profiled with immunoSEQ multiplex PCR; TCRdb holds only in-frame clones, not every one. The sample gives roughly 660,000 clones, about 90% of which show up once; about 34% is in the top ten. The sequenced sample was memory CD8+ T cells from PBMCs. Stated subset: CD45RO+ cells pooled with CCR7-negative TemRA cells. The receptors originated from a man aged 18 to 29 in good health. Some clones in this sample may be carry-over from other donors' samples.

The chain carries TRBV4-1 and TRBJ1-5, with 10 positions matching TRBD1. The CDR3 is made up of 14 amino acids. Losses at the gene ends were 4 bases for V and 6 bases for J; bases not matched to a gene: 3. Germline CDR1 is MGHRA and CDR2 is YSYEKL. CDR3 amino acids: CASSPGTGVQPQHF. The CDR3 DNA reads TGCGCCAGCAGCCCGGGGACAGGGGTTCAGCCCCAGCATTTT.

The gene calls are TRBV28 and TRBJ1-1, with TRBD1 identical over 10 bases. After removal of 5 bases from V and 5 bases from J, the junction contained 5 bases not matched to a gene. This CDR3 is 14 amino acids long. Germline V gene lookup returns CDR1 MDHEN and CDR2 SYDVKM. This CDR3 reads CASSSDRGRTEAFF. CDR3 nucleotide sequence: TGTGCCAGCAGTAGTGACAGGGGGCGAACTGAAGCTTTCTTT.

About this clone itself: Other DNA sequences within the sample encode an identical CDR3. The rearrangement uses TRBV7-9 and TRBJ2-1; 8 bases match TRBD2. There are 14 residues in the CDR3. The trim removed 3 bases at V and 4 bases at J, leaving 2 bases unmatched. CDR1 is SEHNR and CDR2 is FQNEAQ in the germline V gene (reference sequence). The CDR3 sequence: CASSLAGGYNEQFF. For the CDR3, the DNA is TGTGCCAGCAGCTTGGCGGGGGGTTACAATGAGCAGTTCTTC.

The chain is built from TRBV15 and TRBJ1-4; no clear D. This CDR3 is 14 amino acids long. CDR1 and CDR2 (germline): LNHNV, YYDKDF (reference sequence). V lost 6 bases to trimming and J lost 5 bases, with 13 bases between them. The CDR3, as DNA: TGTGCCACCAGTGAAAGGGTGGGGAATGAAAAACTGTTTTTT. Translation gives CATSERVGNEKLFF.